These 25 T cell receptor beta chains share one sample of origin, sequenced in a study of T cell responses to AZD1222 COVID-19 vaccine (dated by TCRdb to about 2021). The intended sense of this specimen's time point label: about 28 days (+/-7) after the second vaccine dose. The library was built by means of the immunoSEQ multiplex PCR assay. TCRdb holds this immuneACCESS table with in-frame rearrangements only. Some clones are missing; in checked studies, unresolved V genes explain under half, and the rest has no known cause. A total of 130,000 to 150,000 clones appear in this sample, about 86% of them only once. Jointly, the top ten make up approximately 5% of the sample. The sample was peripheral blood, taken 28 days after the second AZD1222 dose. The receptor set was obtained from an adult who received the AZD1222 COVID-19 vaccine.

J is TRBJ2-2 and V is TRBV2; 7 bases fit TRBD2. This CDR3 region has 14 residues. V shed 7 bases, J shed 6 bases, and the junction held 8 bases outside the gene matches. Germline-derived CDR1 and CDR2 are SNHLY and FYNNEI. The CDR3 DNA reads TGTGCCAGCATCGGCGCGGGAGCCCCCGGGGAGCTGTTTTTT. It yields the protein CASIGAGAPGELFF.

This clone was counted once. The J gene is TRBJ2-2, the V gene TRBV27; TRBD2 matches 8 bases. The CDR3 length is 18 residues. Germline CDR1 reads MNHEY; CDR2 reads SMNVEV (reference sequence). Trimming removed 4 bases from V and 1 base from J; junction bases left unmatched: 11. CDR3 sequence: CASSSRGWAGGNTGELFF. The CDR3 DNA is TGTGCCAGCAGTTCCCGAGGTTGGGCGGGAGGGAACACCGGGGAGCTGTTTTTT.

J is TRBJ2-7 and V is TRBV4-2, with TRBD2 as a possible D gene (6 bases). This CDR3 spans 15 amino acids. Germline lookup yields CDR1 LGHNA and CDR2 YNFKEQ. Trimming took off 3 bases at V and 3 bases at J, with 15 bases between the two ends. CDR3: CASSQAGLQDYEQYF. The CDR3 DNA is TGTGCCAGCAGCCAGGCGGGACTCCAAGACTACGAGCAGTACTTC.

DNA for the CDR3: TGTGCCAGCAGCCAGCAGGCCATGGGTGCCCAGTACTTC. Amino acid sequence: CASSQQAMGAQYF. The rearrangement joins TRBV7-2 to TRBJ2-5; D is undetermined. The V end lost 5 bases, the J end lost 9 bases, and 16 bases lay between the germline ends. The CDR3 consists of 13 residues. Germline V gene sequence: CDR1 SGHTA, CDR2 FQGNSA. Full variable domain (missing parts from reference TRBV7-2 and TRBJ2-5): GAGVSQSPSNKVTEKGKDVELRCDPISGHTALYWYRQSLGQGLEFLIYFQGNSAPDKSGLPSDRFSAERTGGSVSTLTIQRTQQEDSAVYLCASSQQAMGAQYFGPGTRLLVL.

The chain carries TRBV7-9 and TRBJ2-7; the D is unclear. There are 11 residues in the CDR3. The V end was cut by 1 base, the J end by 6 bases, with 4 bases between. Germline lookup yields CDR1 SEHNR and CDR2 FQNEAQ (reference sequence). CDR3 in amino acids: CASSLDSEQYF. For the CDR3, the DNA is TGTGCCAGCAGCTTAGACTCCGAGCAGTACTTC.

This clone was detected once. This rearrangement joins TRBV18 to TRBJ2-3, with TRBD2 matching over 9 bases. Losses at the gene ends were 6 bases for V and 0 bases for J; bases not matched to a gene: 1. CDR1 and CDR2 (germline): KGHSH, LQKENI. The CDR3 totals 14 residues. In DNA, the CDR3 is TGTGCCAGCTCTAGCGGGGGAAGCACAGATACGCAGTATTTT. Its protein is CASSSGGSTDTQYF.

This chain uses TRBV19 with TRBJ1-5, with a weak D call TRBD1 (5 bases). The germline V gene has CDR1 LNHDA and CDR2 SQIVND (reference sequence). The CDR3 has 14 residues. Trimming took 3 bases from V and 6 from J, leaving 12 bases between them. Here the CDR3 reads CASSIRVRGQPQHF. The CDR3 DNA follows: TGTGCCAGTAGTATCCGGGTTAGGGGTCAGCCCCAGCATTTT.

The J gene is TRBJ1-5, the V gene TRBV4-2; TRBD1 matches 10 bases. Unmatched junction bases numbered 4, after V lost 0 bases and J lost 5 bases. Per germline, CDR1 LGHNA and CDR2 YNFKEQ. This CDR3 has 16 amino acids. The CDR3 sequence is CASSQEDRGLDQPQHF. CDR3 nucleotides: TGTGCCAGCAGCCAAGAAGACAGGGGGCTCGATCAGCCCCAGCATTTT.

This chain joins TRBV6-5 and TRBJ2-1, with 7 positions matching TRBD2. The V gene end was trimmed by 8 bases and the J gene end by 7 bases; junction bases not matched to a gene: 5. CDR3 length: 12 amino acids. The germline V gene encodes CDR1 MNHEY and CDR2 SVGAGI. CDR3 residues: CASSAGVNEQFF. The CDR3 nucleotides read TGTGCCAGCTCGGCGGGAGTGAATGAGCAGTTCTTC.

This chain links TRBV5-4 with TRBJ2-4; D gene ambiguous. V lost 1 base and J 8 bases, leaving 13 bases between the germline ends. This CDR3 is 14 amino acids long. Germline V gene sequence: CDR1 SGHNT, CDR2 YYREEE (reference sequence). The CDR3 nucleotides read TGTGCCAGCAGCTTGAGGTCGGAAAAGGACATTCAGTACTTC. Its protein is CASSLRSEKDIQYF.

The V call is TRBV2, the J call TRBJ2-5; D is possibly TRBD2 (6 bases). The V end lost 6 bases, the J end lost 2 bases, and 10 bases lay between the germline ends. The CDR3 consists of 13 residues. In germline, CDR1 is SNHLY, CDR2 FYNNEI. The CDR3 protein is CASSGGRQETQYF. The CDR3 DNA follows: TGTGCCAGCAGCGGGGGTAGGCAAGAGACCCAGTACTTC.

The chain links TRBV2 to TRBJ1-1; the D is unclear. The CDR3 length is 13 residues. Germline assignment: CDR1 SNHLY and CDR2 FYNNEI. The V end was cut by 8 bases, the J end by 4 bases, with 14 bases between. The CDR3 coding sequence is TGTGCCAGCCTCGAAGTGGGAGTCACTGAAGCTTTCTTT. Residues: CASLEVGVTEAFF.

This sequence joins TRBV11-2 and TRBJ2-1, with 13 nucleotides matching TRBD2. The V and J ends lost 6 bases and 5 bases, in that order; junction bases with no gene match: 10. The CDR3 is 17 residues long. Germline CDR1 reads SGHAT; CDR2 reads FQNNGV. CDR3 residues: CASRPPPGTSGDNEQFF. CDR3 DNA: TGTGCCAGCAGGCCCCCCCCCGGGACTAGCGGGGACAATGAGCAGTTCTTC.

The chain employs TRBV7-8 and TRBJ2-3, with TRBD2 matching over 7 bases. Germline V gene lookup returns CDR1 SGHVS and CDR2 FQNEAQ. Trimming took 3 bases from V and 4 from J; bases not matched to a gene: 10. The CDR3 contains 16 residues. The CDR3 nucleotides are TGTGCCAGCAGCTTGAGCTGGCGGGAGAAATCAGATACGCAGTATTTT. This sequence encodes CASSLSWREKSDTQYF.

The rearrangement uses TRBV30 and TRBJ1-4; 8 bases map to TRBD1. Germline loops: CDR1 GTSNPN, CDR2 SVGIG (reference sequence). This CDR3 spans 16 amino acids. After removal of 1 base from V and 3 bases from J, the junction contained 7 bases not matched to a gene. The CDR3 DNA reads TGTGCCTGGAGTGGGGTCAGGGGGCAGGCTAATGAAAAACTGTTTTTT. Residues: CAWSGVRGQANEKLFF.

V is TRBV5-1 and J is TRBJ2-2, with 7 bases fitting TRBD2. Unmatched junction bases numbered 2, after V lost 5 bases and J lost 7 bases. The germline V gene has CDR1 SGHRS and CDR2 YFSETQ. CDR3 length: 12 residues. The CDR3 spells CASRRGSGELFF. CDR3 sequence (DNA): TGCGCCAGCAGACGCGGGAGCGGGGAGCTGTTTTTT.

The chain joins TRBV4-2 to TRBJ1-4; TRBD1 matches at 8 bases. Germline trimming cut 6 bases from V and 7 bases from J; bases unmatched to any gene: 7. The CDR3 consists of 14 residues. Germline V gives CDR1 LGHNA, CDR2 YNFKEQ. The CDR3: CASSYGQGSEKLFF. CDR3 in DNA: TGTGCCAGCAGTTACGGACAGGGAAGTGAAAAACTGTTTTTT.

This clone was observed once. The chain is built from TRBV28 and TRBJ1-2, with a possible D match to TRBD1 (6 bases). Trimming took 5 bases from V and 4 from J, leaving 11 bases between them. The CDR3 is made up of 13 amino acids. Germline V gene sequence: CDR1 MDHEN, CDR2 SYDVKM. CDR3 coding DNA: TGTGCCAGCAGTCCACAGGGTTTCTATGGCTACACCTTC. It specifies CASSPQGFYGYTF.

The chain uses TRBV28 and TRBJ1-2; D not certain. Trimming removed 6 bases from V and 11 bases from J, with 22 bases in between. The CDR3 runs 14 residues. CDR1 and CDR2 (germline): MDHEN, SYDVKM. CDR3 region: CASSLPRDRLRYTF. The CDR3 DNA is TGTGCCAGCAGCTTACCTAGGGATCGCTTAAGGTACACCTTC.

The chain links TRBV7-9 to TRBJ1-5; 7 nucleotides match TRBD1. This CDR3 has 14 amino acids. J was trimmed by 10 bases and V by 8 bases; bases with no gene match: 14. Germline lookup yields CDR1 SEHNR and CDR2 FQNEAQ (reference sequence). CDR3 nucleotides: TGTGCCAGCCTGGCGACAGGGAGCGAGGGACCCCAGCATTTT. Its protein is CASLATGSEGPQHF.

This chain links TRBV20-1 with TRBJ1-6, with a weak D call TRBD1 (5 bases). The CDR3 runs to 13 residues. V lost 5 bases to trimming and J lost 8 bases, with 13 bases between them. The V gene's germline CDR1 is DFQATT and CDR2 SNEGSKA (reference sequence). CDR3 in amino acids: CSARGTGDSPLHF. The CDR3, as DNA: TGCAGTGCTCGTGGGACCGGGGATTCACCCCTCCACTTT.

V and J are TRBV7-2 and TRBJ2-3; tentative D call: TRBD2 (5 bases). Germline-derived CDR1 and CDR2 are SGHTA and FQGNSA. The CDR3 totals 12 residues. The V gene lost 5 bases and the J gene lost 5 bases, with 8 bases spanning the gap. CDR3 bases: TGTGCCAGCAGCCCCGCGGGAGATACGCAGTATTTT. This sequence encodes CASSPAGDTQYF.

The V call is TRBV5-6, the J call TRBJ1-5; D uncertain. Between the trimmed V and J ends, which lost 0 bases and 9 bases, there was a span of 10 bases. CDR1 and CDR2 (germline): SGHDT, YYEEEE. The CDR3 sequence is 13 residues long. The CDR3 nucleotides are TGTGCCAGCAGCTTGGCTGTTGCTGGGCCCCAGCATTTT. Its protein product is CASSLAVAGPQHF.

V and J are TRBV5-1 and TRBJ1-1; D is perhaps TRBD1 (5 bases). This CDR3 comprises 14 residues. Germline values: CDR1 SGHRS, CDR2 YFSETQ. Trimming took off 1 base at V and 6 bases at J, with 13 bases between the two ends. In nucleotides, the CDR3 is TGCGCCAGCAGCTTGTTCGGGGGTGGACCTGAAGCTTTCTTT. Translated, it gives CASSLFGGGPEAFF. The whole variable domain, remainder taken from reference TRBV5-1 and TRBJ1-1, is KAGVTQTPRYLIKTRGQQVTLSCSPISGHRSVSWYQQTPGQGLQFLFEYFSETQRNKGNFPGRFSGRQFSNSRSEMNVSTLELGDSALYLCASSLFGGGPEAFFGQGTRLTVV.

This clone appeared a single time. The chain is built from TRBV11-2 and TRBJ1-1; tentatively, D is TRBD1 (5 bases). V dropped 6 bases and J dropped 8 bases, with 22 bases sitting between them. From germline, CDR1 is SGHAT and CDR2 FQNNGV. The CDR3 spans 15 residues. The DNA for the CDR3 is TGTGCCAGCAGGGCCCGGGGCAGGGTGGACTTGGAAGCTTTCTTT. Its translation: CASRARGRVDLEAFF.